This T cell receptor (beta chain) was identified in a study of T cell changes during pregnancy in multiple sclerosis (dated by TCRdb to about 2019). Regarding the research as a whole: The study looked at changes in the T cell repertoire across pregnancy in women with multiple sclerosis.

The trim is 8 bases for V and 5 bases for J, with a gap of 13 bases between the germline ends. Inclusive of the bounding cysteine and phenylalanine, the CDR3 is 13 residues long. Just CDR3 DNA is preserved here, 39 bases in frame from base 1. From the germline V gene (reference sequence), CDR1 is MNHNY and CDR2 is SVGAGI. The library was obtained by the immunoSEQ multiplex PCR assay. In TCRdb, the immuneACCESS table is reduced to in-frame sequences with V and J assigned. These tables do not hold every clone; where another copy was compared, an unresolved V gene accounts for under half, and the others remain unexplained. Across this sample there are 35,000 to 45,000 clones, with approximately 90% seen only once. The top ten hold roughly 4% of the sample. Worth noting for this clone: The clone's antigen remains unknown. Base qualities are missing; no much larger clone stands one base away.

This TCR was recovered from a female donor with multiple sclerosis, enrolled in a pregnancy study. The chain employs TRBV6-6 and TRBJ1-3; 6 matching bases give a weak D call of TRBD1. The source was CD8+ T cells from peripheral blood mononuclear cells, collected in the first trimester of pregnancy. In nucleotides, the sequence is TGTGCCAGCCATCAGGGGACCCGAAACACCATATATTTT. Its protein reads: CASHQGTRNTIYF.